This T cell receptor beta chain derives from a study of early T cells in non-severe SARS-CoV-2 infection. Findings and caveats of the study: VDJdb matches were skewed toward anti-spike CD8 T cell responses.

From the 5' RACE reads, TCRdb called clonotypes with MiXCR, one entry per CDR3 protein. The sample has about 34,000 distinct CDR3 sequences; roughly 6% are singletons. This clonotype was picked up many times. The antigen remains unidentified. Trimming took off 3 bases at V and 6 bases at J, with 15 bases between the two ends. CDR1 is DFQATT and CDR2 is SNEGSKA in the germline V gene (reference sequence). The CDR3 has 14 residues. Sequenced: whole blood. This clonotype originated in an adult who was a healthcare worker with PCR-confirmed SARS-CoV-2 infection or an uninfected control (not recorded which). The V gene is TRBV20-1, the J gene TRBJ2-1; perhaps TRBD2 as D (5 bases). The CDR3 sequence is CSASGRLPINEQFF. CDR3 bases: TGCAGTGCTAGCGGTAGACTACCGATCAATGAGCAGTTCTTC.